The rows below give T cell receptor beta chains drawn from one sample of a study of blood T cell repertoires in COVID-19. TCRdb's table, derived via immunoSEQ multiplex PCR, lists solely in-frame clones and lacks some. The sample shows 360,000 or so clones, under 90% of them seen only once. Sequencing was carried out using PBMCs or T cells enriched from blood (not recorded which). These receptors all stem from a woman in her twenties or thirties who had recovered from COVID-19. The CDR3 runs from the conserved cysteine through the conserved F or W. Each record gives: D gene, V gene, J gene, clone size, CDR3 DNA, CDR3 protein. The D gene is left open where the match is weak. Not all rows give a size; the values are once, few, many and, for expanded clones, a class.

D: -; V: TRBV11-3; J: TRBJ2-1; size: -; DNA: TGTGCCAGCAGCTTAATGGGGCAGACGGCGGTCAATGAGCAGTTCTTC; CDR3: CASSLMGQTAVNEQFF
D: TRBD1; V: TRBV7-3; J: TRBJ1-6; size: -; DNA: TGTGCCAGCAGCCAGGGACAGCCATATAATTCACCCCTCCACTTT; CDR3: CASSQGQPYNSPLHF
D: -; V: TRBV9; J: TRBJ1-1; size: -; DNA: TGTGCCAGCAGCGTAGCTGGGCTAAAGAACACTGAAGCTTTCTTT; CDR3: CASSVAGLKNTEAFF
D: -; V: TRBV5-1; J: TRBJ2-7; size: once; DNA: TGCGCCAGCAGCCCCCTCGACTCTTACGAGCAGTACTTC; CDR3: CASSPLDSYEQYF
D: -; V: TRBV7-8; J: TRBJ1-3; size: few; DNA: TGTGCCAGCAGAGAAGCTTCGTTTAAGGGGGTATATTTT; CDR3: CASREASFKGVYF
D: TRBD2; V: TRBV7-3; J: TRBJ2-3; size: -; DNA: TGTGCCAGCAGCTTAGGGGCTAGCGGGAGAAATACGCAGTATTTT; CDR3: CASSLGASGRNTQYF
D: TRBD1; V: TRBV19; J: TRBJ1-6; size: -; DNA: TGTGCCAGTACACTTGCGACTTCCAGGGGGCAAGATTCACCCCTCCACTTT; CDR3: CASTLATSRGQDSPLHF
D: -; V: TRBV5-1; J: TRBJ1-2; size: -; DNA: TGCGCCAGCAGCGCCGGCGTCGGGAGGGGGGTACGCGGCTACACCTTC; CDR3: CASSAGVGRGVRGYTF
D: TRBD1; V: TRBV6-1; J: TRBJ1-1; size: -; DNA: TGTGCCAGCAGTGAAGTTGACAGGGGATCCACTGAAGCTTTCTTT; CDR3: CASSEVDRGSTEAFF
D: TRBD1; V: TRBV19; J: TRBJ2-7; size: -; DNA: TGTGCCAGTAGCGTCGGGACAGGGGGCGGCGAGCAGTACTTC; CDR3: CASSVGTGGGEQYF
D: TRBD1; V: TRBV28; J: TRBJ1-2; size: -; DNA: TGTGCCAGCAGTTTGGGGACAGGGAACTATGGCTACACCTTC; CDR3: CASSLGTGNYGYTF
D: -; V: TRBV2; J: TRBJ2-7; size: -; DNA: TGTGCCAGCAGTCCCTCGAGGTTCTACGAGCAGTACTTC; CDR3: CASSPSRFYEQYF
D: TRBD1; V: TRBV5-4; J: TRBJ1-4; size: -; DNA: TGTGCCAGCAGCTTGTCCCGGGACAGGGCCCCTAATGAAAAACTGTTTTTT; CDR3: CASSLSRDRAPNEKLFF
D: -; V: TRBV9; J: TRBJ1-1; size: -; DNA: TGTGCCAGCAGCTGGTCCCTTGAACAGGGAAGCACTGAAGCTTTCTTT; CDR3: CASSWSLEQGSTEAFF
D: -; V: TRBV27; J: TRBJ2-3; size: -; DNA: TGTGCCAGCAGTCCGTTGACAGAATCAGATACGCAGTATTTT; CDR3: CASSPLTESDTQYF
D: -; V: TRBV27; J: TRBJ2-1; size: -; DNA: TGTGCCAGCAGCTTTATACCGTCTTTAGTAGATTACAATGAGCAGTTCTTC; CDR3: CASSFIPSLVDYNEQFF
D: TRBD1; V: TRBV5-1; J: TRBJ1-2; size: -; DNA: TGCGCCAGCAGCCACGAGACAGGGAAAAACTATGGCTACACCTTC; CDR3: CASSHETGKNYGYTF
D: TRBD1; V: TRBV7-9; J: TRBJ1-1; size: -; DNA: TGTGCCAGCAGCCACTCCCGCGGACAGGGTCCCCCTGAAGCTTTCTTT; CDR3: CASSHSRGQGPPEAFF
D: TRBD1; V: TRBV5-1; J: TRBJ1-1; size: -; DNA: TGCGCCAGCAGACCGGGACAGAACATTCCGAACACTGAAGCTTTCTTT; CDR3: CASRPGQNIPNTEAFF
D: -; V: TRBV30; J: TRBJ2-7; size: -; DNA: TGTGCCTGGAGCCTACAGGGGGGGGAGCAGTACTTC; CDR3: CAWSLQGGEQYF
D: TRBD1; V: TRBV18; J: TRBJ1-1; size: -; DNA: TGTGCCAGCTCACCAGACAGGGGGCGGGTAGAAGCTTTCTTT; CDR3: CASSPDRGRVEAFF
D: -; V: TRBV12-3/TRBV12-4; J: TRBJ2-7; size: -; DNA: TGTGCCAGCAGTGTCGGACTTCTCTACGAGCAGTACTTC; CDR3: CASSVGLLYEQYF
D: -; V: TRBV12-3/TRBV12-4; J: TRBJ1-6; size: -; DNA: TGTGCCAGCAGTCCCGGCGGGATCTCCCTCCACTTT; CDR3: CASSPGGISLHF
D: -; V: TRBV18; J: TRBJ1-3; size: -; DNA: TGTGCCAGCTCACCAATTCCCTCTCACGACCGGAGCTCTGGAAACACCATATATTTT; CDR3: CASSPIPSHDRSSGNTIYF
D: TRBD2; V: TRBV9; J: TRBJ2-1; size: -; DNA: TGTGCCAGCAGCAAAGTCGGACTAGCGGGAAATGAGCAGTTCTTC; CDR3: CASSKVGLAGNEQFF